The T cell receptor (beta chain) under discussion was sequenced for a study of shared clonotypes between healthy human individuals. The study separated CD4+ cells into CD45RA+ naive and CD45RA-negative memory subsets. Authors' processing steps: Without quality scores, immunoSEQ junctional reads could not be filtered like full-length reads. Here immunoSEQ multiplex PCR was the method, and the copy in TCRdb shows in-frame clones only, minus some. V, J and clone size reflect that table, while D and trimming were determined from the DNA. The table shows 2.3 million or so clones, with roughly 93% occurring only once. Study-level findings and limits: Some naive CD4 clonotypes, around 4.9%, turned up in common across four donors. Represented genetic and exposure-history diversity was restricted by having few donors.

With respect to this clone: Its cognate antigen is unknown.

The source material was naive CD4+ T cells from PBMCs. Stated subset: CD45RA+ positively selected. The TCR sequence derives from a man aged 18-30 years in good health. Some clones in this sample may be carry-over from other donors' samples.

The CDR3 nucleotides read TGCGCCAGCAGTGAGCCCAGCCGGGGGCGCGGTCAGTACTTC. This sequence encodes CASSEPSRGRGQYF. This chain links TRBV10-1 with TRBJ2-7; D may correspond to TRBD1 or TRBD2 (6 bases each). Trimming removed 2 bases from V and 10 bases from J, with 18 bases in between. This CDR3 is 14 amino acids long. Looked up from germline, CDR1 is WNHNN and CDR2 is SYGVQD (reference sequence).